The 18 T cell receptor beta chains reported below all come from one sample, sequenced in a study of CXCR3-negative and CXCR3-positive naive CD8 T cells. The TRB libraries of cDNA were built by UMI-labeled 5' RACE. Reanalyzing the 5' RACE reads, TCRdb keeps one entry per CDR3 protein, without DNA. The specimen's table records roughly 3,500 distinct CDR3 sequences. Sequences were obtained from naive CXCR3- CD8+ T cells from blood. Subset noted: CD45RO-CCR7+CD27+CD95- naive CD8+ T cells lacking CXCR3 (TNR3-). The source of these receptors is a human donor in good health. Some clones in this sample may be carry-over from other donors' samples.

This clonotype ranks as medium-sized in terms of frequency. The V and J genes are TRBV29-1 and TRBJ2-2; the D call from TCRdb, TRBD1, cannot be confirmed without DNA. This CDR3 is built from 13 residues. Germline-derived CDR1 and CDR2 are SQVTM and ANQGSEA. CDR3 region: CSVEAGLTGELFF.

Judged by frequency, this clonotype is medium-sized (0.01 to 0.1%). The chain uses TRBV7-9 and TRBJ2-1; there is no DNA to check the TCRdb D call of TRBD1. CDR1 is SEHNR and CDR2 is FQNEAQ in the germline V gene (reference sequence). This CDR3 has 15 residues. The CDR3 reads CASSLGPSGADEQFF.

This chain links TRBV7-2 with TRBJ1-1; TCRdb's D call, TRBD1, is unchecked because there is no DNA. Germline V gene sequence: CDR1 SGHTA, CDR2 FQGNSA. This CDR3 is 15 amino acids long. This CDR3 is CASSPSGKMNTEAFF.

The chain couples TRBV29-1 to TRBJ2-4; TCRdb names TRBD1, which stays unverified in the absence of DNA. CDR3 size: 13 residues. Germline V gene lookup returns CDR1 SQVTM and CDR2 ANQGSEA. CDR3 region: CSVEGWGLDIQYF.

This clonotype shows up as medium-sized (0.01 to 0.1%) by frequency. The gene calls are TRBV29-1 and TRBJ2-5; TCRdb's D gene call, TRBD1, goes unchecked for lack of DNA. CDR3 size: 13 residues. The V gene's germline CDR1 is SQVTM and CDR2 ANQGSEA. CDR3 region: CSVEGEGGETQYF.

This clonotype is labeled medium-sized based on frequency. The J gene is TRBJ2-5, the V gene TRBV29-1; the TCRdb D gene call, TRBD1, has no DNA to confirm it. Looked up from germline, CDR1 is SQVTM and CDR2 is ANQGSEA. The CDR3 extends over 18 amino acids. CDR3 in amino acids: CSVEDGGEDSEKGETQYF.

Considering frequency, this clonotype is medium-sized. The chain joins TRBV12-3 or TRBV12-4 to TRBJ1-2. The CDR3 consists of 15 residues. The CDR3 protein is CASSLGLVPNYGYTF.

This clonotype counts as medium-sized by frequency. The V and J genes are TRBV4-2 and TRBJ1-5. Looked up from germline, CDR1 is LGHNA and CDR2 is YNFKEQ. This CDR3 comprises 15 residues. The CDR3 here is CASSQDPGGDQPQHF.

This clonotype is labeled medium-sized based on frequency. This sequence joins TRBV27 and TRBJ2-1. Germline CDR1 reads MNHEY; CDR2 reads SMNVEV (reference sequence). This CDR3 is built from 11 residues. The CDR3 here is CASLVANEQFF.

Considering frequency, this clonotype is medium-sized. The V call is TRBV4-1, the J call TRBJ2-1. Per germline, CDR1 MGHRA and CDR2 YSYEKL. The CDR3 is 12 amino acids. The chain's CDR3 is CASSQENNEQFF.

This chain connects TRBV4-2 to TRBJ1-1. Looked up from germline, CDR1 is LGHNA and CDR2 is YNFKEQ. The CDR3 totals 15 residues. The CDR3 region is CASSQDLSWDTEAFF.

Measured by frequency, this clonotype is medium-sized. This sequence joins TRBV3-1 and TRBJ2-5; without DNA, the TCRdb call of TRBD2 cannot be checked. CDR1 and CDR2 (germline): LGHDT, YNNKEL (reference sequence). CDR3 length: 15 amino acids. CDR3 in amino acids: CASSLDYRVGETQYF.

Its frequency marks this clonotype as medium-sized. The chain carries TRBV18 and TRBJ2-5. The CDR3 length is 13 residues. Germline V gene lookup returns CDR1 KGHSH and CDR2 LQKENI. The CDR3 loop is CASSPQDEETQYF.

The CDR3 reads CASSQIYNEQFF. The V gene is TRBV11-3, the J gene TRBJ2-1. This CDR3 has 12 residues. Germline CDR1 reads SGHNT; CDR2 reads YENEEA. Complete variable domain (other parts from reference TRBV11-3 and TRBJ2-1): EAGVVQSPRYKIIEKKQPVAFWCNPISGHNTLYWYLQNLGQGPELLIRYENEEAVDDSQLPKDRFSAERLKGVDSTLKIQPAELGDSAVYLCASSQIYNEQFFGPGTRLTVL.

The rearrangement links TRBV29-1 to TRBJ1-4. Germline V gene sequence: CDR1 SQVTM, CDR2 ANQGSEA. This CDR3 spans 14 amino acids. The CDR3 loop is CSVDGAGMDEKLFF.

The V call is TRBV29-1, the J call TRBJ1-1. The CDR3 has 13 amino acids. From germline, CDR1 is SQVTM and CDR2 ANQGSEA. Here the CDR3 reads CSVTSHDAAEAFF. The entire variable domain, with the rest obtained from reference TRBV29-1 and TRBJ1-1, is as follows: SAVISQKPSRDICQRGTSLTIQCQVDSQVTMMFWYRQQPGQSLTLIATANQGSEATYESGFVIDKFPISRPNLTFSTLTVSNMSPEDSSIYLCSVTSHDAAEAFFGQGTRLTVV.

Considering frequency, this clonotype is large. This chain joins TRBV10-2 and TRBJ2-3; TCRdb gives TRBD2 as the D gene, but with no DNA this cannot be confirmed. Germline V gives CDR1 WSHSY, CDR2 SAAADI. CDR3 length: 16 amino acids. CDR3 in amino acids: CASSEWSGSSTDTQYF.

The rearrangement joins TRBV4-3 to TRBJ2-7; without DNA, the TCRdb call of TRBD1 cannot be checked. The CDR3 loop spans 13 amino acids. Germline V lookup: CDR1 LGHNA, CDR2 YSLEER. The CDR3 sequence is CASSQDRGREQYF.